This TCR beta chain was observed in a study of Ad26.COV2.S vaccination and SARS-CoV-2 variants. Overall study: Donor was assigned to the Ad26.COV2.S arm of trial COV1001.

The treatment here: around 19 received Ad26.COV2.S at low or high dose, single or two shots; about 5 received placebo; per-sample allocation not given. It was on day 63 after the first vaccine or placebo injection that samples were taken. Assay: immunoSEQ multiplex PCR; the TCRdb copy retains only in-frame clones and omits some. The table records a few hundred thousand clones, approximately 92% of them present only once. V was pared by 1 base and J by 7 bases, with 20 bases between. This CDR3 comprises 17 residues. Germline V CDR1 and CDR2: MGHRA, YSYEKL. The sample consisted of peripheral blood, taken in a trial of Ad26.COV2.S vaccine versus placebo. The receptor was isolated from a person aged 18 to 65 who received the Ad26.COV2.S COVID-19 vaccine or a placebo. J is TRBJ2-4 and V is TRBV4-1; possible D gene TRBD2, 7 bases. This CDR3 reads CASSQVAGADSFNIQYF. For the CDR3, the DNA is TGCGCCAGCAGCCAAGTGGCGGGGGCGGATTCTTTTAACATTCAGTACTTC.